This TCR beta chain was sequenced during a study of T cell responses to AZD1222 COVID-19 vaccine. Assay used: immunoSEQ multiplex PCR; TCRdb lists only in-frame clones, some missing. The sample holds about 81,000 clones, 85% to 95% seen once. This TCR was recovered from an adult who received the AZD1222 COVID-19 vaccine. The specimen was peripheral blood, collected 28 days after the second AZD1222 dose.

CDR3 sequence: CASSQDNTGSPPYGYTF. The CDR3 nucleotides read TGCGCCAGCAGCCAAGACAACACAGGGAGCCCCCCCTATGGCTACACCTTC. J is TRBJ1-2 and V is TRBV4-1; D possibly corresponds to TRBD1 (6 bases). This CDR3 has 17 residues. Trimming removed 0 bases at V and 4 bases at J, with 18 bases between. Germline CDR1 is MGHRA and CDR2 is YSYEKL.